This record concerns one T cell receptor beta chain sequence. Its antigen is not known. In germline, CDR1 is MNHEY, CDR2 SVGEGT. This CDR3 has 14 residues. Trimming shortened V by 2 bases and J by 8 bases, and 16 bases separated the two germline ends. The data belong to a study of T cell responses to AZD1222 COVID-19 vaccine. Findings and limits, study-wide: Spike was spanned by vaccine-associated CD4 TCRs, which were dominant at 160-218 and 743-854.

The data were produced by immunoSEQ multiplex PCR, yet TCRdb's version contains in-frame clones alone and is incomplete. The data contain about 180,000 clones, approximately 94% of them seen just once; the ten biggest clones take up 2% to 3%. Material: peripheral blood, obtained on day 0 of AZD1222 vaccination. V gene TRBV6-2 or TRBV6-3 combines with J gene TRBJ2-7; D perhaps matches TRBD1 (6 bases). The clonotype comes from an adult in good health. The CDR3 bases are TGTGCCAGCAGTTACGGGACAAAAACCTCCCAGCAGTACTTC. Translating it yields CASSYGTKTSQQYF.